The next 23 T cell receptor beta chains were all read from a single sample in a study of T cell repertoires in cytomegalovirus infection. MiXCR was run by TCRdb on the reads, yielding one entry per CDR3 protein. The sample lists 560,000 or so distinct CDR3 sequences; 16% were seen once. The sample taken for sequencing was CD8+ T cells from PBMCs. The receptors were gathered from a human donor in good health (CMV status not recorded). Some clones in this sample may be carry-over from other donors' samples.

The sample holds a few counts of this clonotype. This sequence joins TRBV6-5 and TRBJ1-1; D is possibly TRBD1 (5 bases). V lost 5 bases and J 0 bases, leaving 13 bases between the germline ends. The V gene's germline CDR1 is MNHEY and CDR2 SVGAGI. The CDR3 loop spans 15 amino acids. Written as DNA, the CDR3 is TGTGCCAGCAGTACTCAGGGTGGGGTGAACACTGAAGCTTTCTTT. Encoded protein: CASSTQGGVNTEAFF.

In this sample, this clonotype turned up a few times. Here the CDR3 reads CASTPTMPNTGELFF. CDR3 coding DNA: TGTGCCAGCACTCCGACTATGCCGAACACCGGGGAGCTGTTTTTT. The chain carries TRBV25-1 and TRBJ2-2; the D gene is possibly TRBD2 (5 bases). Trimming cost V 7 bases and J 0 bases, with 12 bases left between them. The CDR3 is 15 amino acids. Per germline, CDR1 MGHDK and CDR2 SYGVNS.

In this sample, this clonotype turned up many times. V gene TRBV6-2 or TRBV6-3 combines with J gene TRBJ2-1; D is ambiguous. The CDR3 has 13 amino acids. The germline V gene encodes CDR1 MNHEY and CDR2 SVGEGT. Trimming took off 2 bases at V and 5 bases at J, with 7 bases between the two ends. The chain's CDR3 is CASSYLRNNEQFF. The CDR3 bases are TGTGCCAGCAGTTACCTGCGGAACAATGAGCAGTTCTTC.

This clonotype has a handful of counts. The V gene is TRBV6-1, the J gene TRBJ2-7; either TRBD1 or TRBD2 may fit D (5 bases each). The CDR3 length is 13 residues. Trimming took 7 bases from V and 6 from J, leaving 16 bases between them. Germline CDR1 is MNHNS and CDR2 is SASEGT. The CDR3 is CASTERDASEQYF. CDR3 sequence (DNA): TGTGCCAGCACGGAGAGGGACGCGTCCGAGCAGTACTTC.

This clonotype came up a few times. This rearrangement joins TRBV2 to TRBJ2-3, with 9 bases matching TRBD2. Germline assignment: CDR1 SNHLY and CDR2 FYNNEI. The CDR3 is made up of 16 amino acids. The V segment lost 3 bases and the J segment 2 bases; nucleotides outside the gene matches: 6. As DNA, the CDR3 is TGTGCCAGCAGTGAGTTAGCGGGAGATCCCACAGATACGCAGTATTTT. Translation gives CASSELAGDPTDTQYF.

The sample holds a few counts of this clonotype. This chain connects TRBV6-5 to TRBJ2-1; 7 positions match TRBD2. The CDR3 runs to 16 residues. The germline CDR1 and CDR2 sequences are MNHEY and SVGAGI. V gave up 9 bases and J gave up 3 bases; unmatched junction bases: 14. This chain's CDR3 is CASYDTREEGYNEQFF. For the CDR3, the DNA is TGTGCCAGTTATGATACTCGGGAGGAGGGCTACAATGAGCAGTTCTTC.

This clonotype was seen a handful of times. The V gene is TRBV4-1, the J gene TRBJ1-5; D is undetermined. The CDR3 has 14 residues. CDR1 MGHRA and CDR2 YSYEKL come from the germline V gene. Trimming took off 3 bases at V and 0 bases at J, with 6 bases between the two ends. The CDR3 coding sequence is TGCGCCAGCAGCCACGGCAATAGCAATCAGCCCCAGCATTTT. Protein product: CASSHGNSNQPQHF.

This clonotype appeared many times. V gene TRBV23-1 combines with J gene TRBJ1-2; 8 bases are a match to TRBD1. TRBV23-1 is known as an ORF, though its function is uncertain. Trimming at V came to 6 bases and at J to 7 bases, leaving 7 bases not matched to a gene. CDR3 size: 13 residues. In DNA form, the CDR3 reads TGCGCCAGCAGATCACAGGGGGGGCTTGGCTACACCTTC. Translation: CASRSQGGLGYTF.

The table lists this clonotype with many counts. This rearrangement joins TRBV12-3 or TRBV12-4 to TRBJ2-3; 14 bases agree with TRBD2. The trim removed 6 bases at V and 4 bases at J, leaving 0 bases unmatched. The CDR3 consists of 14 residues. The CDR3 is CASRGLAGADTQYF. CDR3 DNA: TGTGCCAGCAGGGGACTAGCGGGAGCAGATACGCAGTATTTT.

CDR3 in DNA: TGCGCCAGCAACCCCGGGACAGGGGCCTACGAGCAGTACTTC. Protein product: CASNPGTGAYEQYF. V gene TRBV5-1 combines with J gene TRBJ2-7; 10 bases match TRBD1. The CDR3 length is 14 residues. Germline V lookup: CDR1 SGHRS, CDR2 YFSETQ. The V and J ends lost 6 bases and 2 bases, in that order; junction bases with no gene match: 5.

This clonotype was detected ten times or more. The V and J genes are TRBV7-9 and TRBJ2-7; 7 bases map to TRBD2. The CDR3 is made up of 15 amino acids. With 1 base clipped from V and 0 bases from J, the junction kept 3 bases outside the gene matches. From germline, CDR1 is SEHNR and CDR2 FQNEAQ (reference sequence). CDR3 loop: CASSLGGLDSYEQYF. DNA for the CDR3: TGTGCCAGCAGCTTAGGAGGACTAGACTCCTACGAGCAGTACTTC.

This clonotype was seen a few times. The chain links TRBV10-1 to TRBJ1-6; D unclear. Germline V lookup: CDR1 WNHNN, CDR2 SYGVQD (reference sequence). V lost 4 bases and J lost 6, with 10 bases in between. This CDR3 has 14 residues. The CDR3 protein is CASSGGRINSPLHF. CDR3 nucleotide sequence: TGCGCCAGCAGTGGAGGACGGATTAATTCACCCCTCCACTTT.

This clonotype was counted a few times. V usage is TRBV7-9 and J usage is TRBJ2-1; 8 bases line up with TRBD2. Germline trimming cut 6 bases from V and 8 bases from J; bases unmatched to any gene: 12. This CDR3 has 15 residues. CDR1 SEHNR and CDR2 FQNEAQ come from the germline V gene (reference sequence). The CDR3 is CASSSGGAPGHEQFF. DNA for the CDR3: TGTGCCAGCAGTTCCGGGGGGGCTCCGGGTCATGAGCAGTTCTTC.

This clonotype has ten or more counts. This CDR3 is CASRQNPYNEQFF. Written as DNA, the CDR3 is TGTGCCAGTAGACAGAACCCTTACAATGAGCAGTTCTTC. The chain links TRBV28 to TRBJ2-1; D might be TRBD1 (5 bases). V lost 9 bases, J lost 4 bases, and 13 bases lay in between. Germline V CDR1 and CDR2: MDHEN, SYDVKM. The CDR3 covers 13 residues. The whole variable domain, remainder taken from reference TRBV28 and TRBJ2-1, is DVKVTQSSRYLVKRTGEKVFLECVQDMDHENMFWYRQDPGLGLRLIYFSYDVKMKEKGDIPEGYSVSREKKERFSLILESASTNQTSMYLCASRQNPYNEQFFGPGTRLTVL.

With respect to this clonotype: Since the CDR3 does not end with the conserved phenylalanine or tryptophan, this likely comes from a read error. No DNA is shown, since the ends of the CDR3 on it are uncertain; the CDR3 is the one TCRdb lists. The chain is built from TRBV7-8 and TRBJ2-3; the D call of TRBD1 is as the table states it, not checked on the DNA. The CDR3 is made up of 17 amino acids, end residues included. The V gene's germline CDR1 is SGHVS and CDR2 FQNEAQ. The CDR3 protein is CASSLDRLKGRGDTQEI.

This clonotype was counted ten times or more. The chain couples TRBV12-3 or TRBV12-4 to TRBJ2-7; 8 bases fit TRBD1. The CDR3 extends over 15 amino acids. V was clipped by 5 bases and J by 3 bases; unmatched bases: 9. CDR3 DNA: TGTGCCAGCAGTCCAACGACAGGGGTCAACTACGAGCAGTACTTC. This gives the protein CASSPTTGVNYEQYF.

This clonotype was counted many times. J is TRBJ1-1 and V is TRBV27; D gene uncertain. CDR3 length: 11 residues. V dropped 8 bases and J dropped 6 bases, with 10 bases sitting between them. Germline CDR1 and CDR2: MNHEY and SMNVEV (reference sequence). This CDR3 is CASGRRAEAFF. The CDR3 bases are TGTGCCAGCGGGAGACGGGCTGAAGCTTTCTTT.

This clonotype appeared a few times. V usage is TRBV30 and J usage is TRBJ1-4; D is unresolved. Germline V gene sequence: CDR1 GTSNPN, CDR2 SVGIG (reference sequence). V dropped 1 base and J dropped 4 bases, with 10 bases sitting between them. The CDR3 spans 14 residues. The CDR3 reads CAWSERVFNEKLFF. The CDR3 DNA reads as TGTGCCTGGAGTGAGAGGGTTTTTAATGAAAAACTGTTTTTT.

V usage is TRBV27 and J usage is TRBJ1-2, with D perhaps matching TRBD1 (6 bases). The CDR3 covers 14 residues. The V end lost 3 bases, the J end lost 6 bases, and 14 bases lay between the germline ends. The germline V gene has CDR1 MNHEY and CDR2 SMNVEV (reference sequence). The CDR3 nucleotides read TGTGCCAGCAGTTTGCGGGGGGCGCGGGATGGCTACACCTTC. Its protein is CASSLRGARDGYTF.

This clonotype was seen ten or more times. This chain connects TRBV7-9 to TRBJ2-3, with 10 bases aligning to TRBD2. This CDR3 spans 19 amino acids. The ends lost 2 bases at V and 1 base at J; junction bases unmatched: 12. Germline V CDR1 and CDR2: SEHNR, FQNEAQ (reference sequence). Here the CDR3 reads CASSLLLVGAGGGTDTQYF. CDR3 nucleotides: TGTGCCAGCAGCTTACTCCTGGTGGGAGCGGGAGGGGGCACAGATACGCAGTATTTT. The full variable domain, its missing parts supplied by reference TRBV7-9 and TRBJ2-3, is DTGVSQNPRHKITKRGQNVTFRCDPISEHNRLYWYRQTLGQGPEFLTYFQNEAQLEKSRLLSDRFSAERPKGSFSTLEIQRTEQGDSAMYLCASSLLLVGAGGGTDTQYFGPGTRLTVL.

This chain links TRBV23-1 with TRBJ1-5; 7 bases agree with TRBD1. TRBV23-1 is an ORF, and what it does is uncertain. Trimming took 2 bases from V and 7 from J; bases not matched to a gene: 5. CDR3 length equals 14 residues. CDR3 residues: CASSQPNRGQPQHF. CDR3 DNA: TGCGCCAGCAGTCAACCGAACAGGGGCCAGCCCCAGCATTTT.

In the case of this clonotype: The final CDR3 position lacks the conserved phenylalanine or tryptophan, pointing to a likely read error. The limits of the CDR3 on the DNA are not certain, so only TCRdb's listed CDR3 is given. V and J are TRBV11-2 and TRBJ2-1; the DNA was not compared with TRBD2, the D call given in the table. CDR1 is SGHAT and CDR2 is FQNNGV in the germline V gene. The CDR3 totals 13 residues, both ends included. Here the CDR3 reads CASSTPLANEQLL.

This clonotype was picked up many times. The V call is TRBV7-9, the J call TRBJ1-4; D gene ambiguous. With 1 base removed from V and 5 bases from J, the gap between germline ends came to 8 bases. The germline gives CDR1 SEHNR, CDR2 FQNEAQ (reference sequence). This CDR3 has 14 amino acids. DNA of the CDR3: TGTGCCAGCAGCTTAGGGGCACCGAATGAAAAACTGTTTTTT. Amino acids: CASSLGAPNEKLFF.